This T cell receptor beta chain was captured in a study of long-term antiretroviral therapy in people with HIV. Study-level points and caveats: Pre-ART expanded clones dominated the repertoire at every time point.

The germline V gene encodes CDR1 LNHNV and CDR2 YYDKDF (reference sequence). The CDR3 consists of 15 residues. V gave up 1 base and J gave up 3 bases; unmatched junction bases: 5. Participants with HIV, all of them, were treated in the United States. In the case of this clone: Its target is not known.

Run at survey level, the immunoSEQ assay was version v3.0. This table comes from immunoSEQ multiplex PCR, and its TCRdb copy is limited to in-frame clones, with some not included. The table lists approximately 17,000 clones, approximately 88% of them singletons. The chain couples TRBV15 to TRBJ2-5, with 7 bases aligning to TRBD2. The sample in question was unsorted PBMCs, obtained 0.7 years before starting antiretroviral therapy. This receptor was identified in a man aged 45-65 years with HIV. CDR3 DNA: TGTGCCACCAGCAGAGGGAGCGGACTAGAAGAGACCCAGTACTTC. Its protein is CATSRGSGLEETQYF. Complete variable domain (other parts from reference TRBV15 and TRBJ2-5): DAMVIQNPRYQVTQFGKPVTLSCSQTLNHNVMYWYQQKSSQAPKLLFHYYDKDFNNEADTPDNFQSRRPNTSFCFLDIRSPGLGDTAMYLCATSRGSGLEETQYFGPGTRLLVL.